This TCR beta chain is drawn from a study of blood T cell repertoires in COVID-19. Overall study: Samples of COVID-19 (acute and convalescent) were obtained from the United States, Italy and Spain.

Participants had their cohort set by participant-reported clinical history. Authors' processing steps: Amplification with reference gene primers provided the estimates of nucleated cell counts. Clones were sequenced by immunoSEQ multiplex PCR, and TCRdb holds only the in-frame ones, with some missing. V and J calls and clone size are given by that table; D and trimming were obtained from the DNA. In the table there are 200,000 to 250,000 clones, about 85% of which are singletons. The V gene's germline CDR1 is MDHEN and CDR2 SYDVKM. CDR3 size: 15 residues. With 6 bases removed from V and 0 bases from J, the gap between germline ends came to 14 bases.

The TCR sequence derives from a man aged 25 to 40 who had recovered from COVID-19. Source material: PBMCs or T cells enriched from blood (not recorded which). The chain employs TRBV28 and TRBJ1-2; TRBD1 is a possible D gene (6 bases). The CDR3 sequence: CASSPRGRANYGYTF. CDR3 DNA sequence: TGTGCCAGCAGCCCGAGGGGGAGGGCTAACTATGGCTACACCTTC.